Listed here is a single T cell receptor (beta chain). The antigen remains unidentified. Using immunoSEQ multiplex PCR, the repertoire was profiled, and TCRdb retains in-frame clones only, with some absent. Of 400,000 to 500,000 clones in the sample, 75% to 85% were seen once. The data were obtained in a study of shared clonotypes between healthy human individuals. Caucasian adults living in Nashville, Tennessee, provided all samples. Study-level results: The authors sampled blood alone, and tissue repertoires likely differ.

Trimming cost V 2 bases and J 0 bases, with 14 bases left between them. Looked up from germline, CDR1 is KGHSH and CDR2 is LQKENI. This CDR3 contains 17 residues. The rearrangement links TRBV18 to TRBJ1-3; D is perhaps TRBD1 (6 bases). This sequence originates from a woman in her thirties or forties in good health. Some clones in this sample may be carry-over from other donors' samples. The sequenced material came from PBMCs. CDR3 amino acids: CASSPIDRPSSGNTIYF. The CDR3 DNA reads TGTGCCAGCTCACCAATCGACAGGCCCAGCTCTGGAAACACCATATATTTT.